This T cell receptor (beta chain) was profiled in a study of spatial heterogeneity in lung cancer. Study context: Averaged across combinations, each unique TCR and UMI pairing appeared more than ten times in raw reads, which were uncorrected.

This clonotype appeared a few times. This beta chain came through as a stray read in a library set up for alpha chains, and its size says little. Time point here: sample taken at primary tumor resection. TCRs were sequenced from unsorted whole RNA of tumor, nontumor lung or PBMC. The donor group consisted of roughly 76 patients who had untreated, early-stage non-small cell lung cancer. CDR3 length: 14 amino acids. Per germline, CDR1 SEHNR and CDR2 FQNEAQ (reference sequence). The ends were cut back, 3 bases at V and 9 bases at J, with 12 bases in the middle. TCRdb redid the calling of the 5' RACE reads with MiXCR, one entry per CDR3 protein. The sample holds more than 7,500 distinct CDR3 sequences, roughly 4.5% seen once.

This TCR was sampled from a male donor with early-stage non-small cell lung cancer. The sequenced sample was PBMCs, obtained at surgery. V usage is TRBV7-9 and J usage is TRBJ1-6; D possibly corresponds to TRBD1 (5 bases). The CDR3 coding sequence is TGTGCCAGCAGCTTTCCTGGGGGGACTTCACCCCTCCACTTT. Protein product: CASSFPGGTSPLHF.